A single sample is the source of the 9 T cell receptor beta chains below, sequenced in a study of cytomegalovirus exposure and HLA in healthy donors. In the PCR, 60 Vbeta and 13 Jbeta primers were used. Clones were read by immunoSEQ multiplex PCR, and TCRdb kept only the in-frame ones, dropping some. The sample records about 67,000 clones, roughly 77% being singletons. Specimen: PBMCs. All receptors come from a woman aged 30 to 39 in good health and CMV-seronegative.

This clone was recorded once. J is TRBJ1-2 and V is TRBV6-5; 8 nucleotides match TRBD1. The germline V gene has CDR1 MNHEY and CDR2 SVGAGI. The CDR3 length is 16 residues. The V and J ends lost 2 bases and 2 bases, in that order; junction bases with no gene match: 7. In DNA form, the CDR3 reads TGTGCCAGCAGTTACAGTGCAGGGGGCTCAAACTATGGCTACACCTTC. Its protein is CASSYSAGGSNYGYTF.

The gene calls are TRBV30 and TRBJ2-4; tentatively, D is TRBD2 (5 bases). This CDR3 is built from 14 residues. Deletions cut 1 base from V and 3 bases from J, with 10 bases between. Germline CDR1 and CDR2: GTSNPN and SVGIG (reference sequence). This CDR3 is CAWSALGGKNIQYF. Written as DNA, the CDR3 is TGTGCCTGGAGTGCCCTCGGAGGCAAAAACATTCAGTACTTC.

CDR3 loop: CAWSAYKREGRETQYF. CDR3 coding DNA: TGTGCCTGGAGTGCTTACAAGCGGGAGGGCAGAGAGACCCAGTACTTC. The J gene is TRBJ2-5, the V gene TRBV30; 10 bases match TRBD2. Trimming cost V 1 base and J 4 bases; bases outside gene matches: 9. Germline loops: CDR1 GTSNPN, CDR2 SVGIG (reference sequence). The CDR3 has 16 residues.

The J gene is TRBJ2-7, the V gene TRBV7-9; D unclear. Trimming stripped 5 bases from V and 5 bases from J, with 16 bases between. The CDR3 has 14 residues. The V gene's germline CDR1 is SEHNR and CDR2 FQNEAQ (reference sequence). The CDR3 loop is CASSPSTTRNEQYF. In DNA form, the CDR3 reads TGTGCCAGCAGCCCTTCAACTACCCGGAACGAGCAGTACTTC.

In its sample, this clone was seen once. The rearrangement joins TRBV10-3 to TRBJ1-2, with 7 bases fitting TRBD1. Germline lookup yields CDR1 ENHRY and CDR2 SYGVKD. This CDR3 contains 15 residues. The J segment lost 4 bases and the V segment lost 11 bases, leaving 16 bases of the junction unmatched. CDR3 protein: CASRREGRGVYGYTF. The CDR3 region has the DNA TGTGCCTCCCGACGTGAGGGCAGGGGGGTCTATGGCTACACCTTC.

V usage is TRBV7-2 and J usage is TRBJ2-5; no definite D call. The CDR3 sequence is 12 residues long. Deletions cut 3 bases from V and 5 bases from J, with 7 bases between. Germline-derived CDR1 and CDR2 are SGHTA and FQGNSA. CDR3 nucleotide sequence: TGTGCCAGCAGCTTTTACATGGAGACCCAGTACTTC. It translates to CASSFYMETQYF.

The chain joins TRBV11-2 to TRBJ1-6; the D is unclear. The V gene's germline CDR1 is SGHAT and CDR2 FQNNGV. The CDR3 covers 13 residues. The V gene lost 5 bases and the J gene lost 9 bases, with 11 bases spanning the gap. The CDR3 DNA follows: TGTGCCAGCAGCCCATGGGAGGGTTCACCCCTCCACTTT. Translated: CASSPWEGSPLHF.

The V gene is TRBV9, the J gene TRBJ1-1; a weak D match, TRBD1 (6 bases). CDR1 and CDR2 (germline): SGDLS, YYNGEE. The CDR3 consists of 12 residues. The V end lost 3 bases, the J end lost 9 bases, and 12 bases lay between the germline ends. CDR3 amino acids: CASSATQGKAFF. CDR3 bases: TGTGCCAGCAGCGCGACACAGGGCAAAGCTTTCTTT.

The chain employs TRBV7-9 and TRBJ2-5, with a possible D match to TRBD2 (5 bases). V gave up 0 bases and J gave up 7 bases, with 12 bases separating them. The CDR3 runs 14 residues. The V gene's germline CDR1 is SEHNR and CDR2 FQNEAQ (reference sequence). CDR3 residues: CASSLATGKGTQYF. Here the CDR3 DNA reads TGTGCCAGCAGCTTAGCGACCGGGAAGGGGACCCAGTACTTC.